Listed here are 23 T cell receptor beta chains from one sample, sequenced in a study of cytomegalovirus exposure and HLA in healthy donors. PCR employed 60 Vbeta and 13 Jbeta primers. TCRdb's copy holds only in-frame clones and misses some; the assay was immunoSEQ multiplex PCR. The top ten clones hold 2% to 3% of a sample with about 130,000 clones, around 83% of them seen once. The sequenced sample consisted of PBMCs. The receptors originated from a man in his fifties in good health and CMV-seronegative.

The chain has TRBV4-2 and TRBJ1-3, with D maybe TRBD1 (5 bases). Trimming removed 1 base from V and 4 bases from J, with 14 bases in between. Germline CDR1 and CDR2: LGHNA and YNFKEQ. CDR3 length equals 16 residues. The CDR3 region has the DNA TGTGCCAGCAGCCAAGTTCAGAGACAGAGGGGAAACACCATATATTTT. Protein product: CASSQVQRQRGNTIYF.

CDR3 loop: CASSYPTGTETQYF. In DNA form, the CDR3 reads TGTGCCAGCAGTTACCCGACAGGGACCGAGACCCAGTACTTC. The rearrangement joins TRBV6-6 to TRBJ2-5, with 7 nucleotides matching TRBD1. Unmatched junction bases numbered 5, after V lost 2 bases and J lost 5 bases. Germline V CDR1 and CDR2: MNHNY, SVGAGI (reference sequence). This CDR3 contains 14 residues.

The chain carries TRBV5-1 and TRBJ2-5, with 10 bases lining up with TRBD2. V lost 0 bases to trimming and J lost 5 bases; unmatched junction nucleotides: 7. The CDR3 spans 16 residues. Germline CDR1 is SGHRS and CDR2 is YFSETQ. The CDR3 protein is CASSLGNSGGAETQYF. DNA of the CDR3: TGCGCCAGCAGCTTGGGAAACAGCGGGGGGGCGGAGACCCAGTACTTC.

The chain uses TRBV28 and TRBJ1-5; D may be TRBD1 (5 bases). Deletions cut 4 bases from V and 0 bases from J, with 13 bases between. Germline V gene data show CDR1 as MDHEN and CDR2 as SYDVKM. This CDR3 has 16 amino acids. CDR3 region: CASSWGGRASNQPQHF. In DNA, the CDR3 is TGTGCCAGCAGTTGGGGCGGCAGGGCTAGCAATCAGCCCCAGCATTTT.

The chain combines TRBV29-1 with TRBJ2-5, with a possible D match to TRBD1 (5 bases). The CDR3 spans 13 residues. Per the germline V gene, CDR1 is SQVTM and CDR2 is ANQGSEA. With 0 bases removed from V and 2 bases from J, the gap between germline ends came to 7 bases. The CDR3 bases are TGCAGCGTTGAAGACAGGGTACAAGAGACCCAGTACTTC. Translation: CSVEDRVQETQYF.

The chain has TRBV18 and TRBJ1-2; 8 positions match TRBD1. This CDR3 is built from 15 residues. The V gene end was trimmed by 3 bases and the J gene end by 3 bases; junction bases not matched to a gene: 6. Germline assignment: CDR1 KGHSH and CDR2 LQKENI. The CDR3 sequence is CASSPGQGDHYGYTF. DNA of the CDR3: TGTGCCAGCTCACCCGGACAGGGAGACCACTATGGCTACACCTTC.

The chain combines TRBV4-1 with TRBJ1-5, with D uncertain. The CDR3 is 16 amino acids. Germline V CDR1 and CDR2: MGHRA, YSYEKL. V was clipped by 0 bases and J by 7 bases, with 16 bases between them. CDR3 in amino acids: CASSQDHGGSKQPQHF. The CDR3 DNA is TGCGCCAGCAGCCAAGATCACGGAGGTTCGAAACAGCCCCAGCATTTT.

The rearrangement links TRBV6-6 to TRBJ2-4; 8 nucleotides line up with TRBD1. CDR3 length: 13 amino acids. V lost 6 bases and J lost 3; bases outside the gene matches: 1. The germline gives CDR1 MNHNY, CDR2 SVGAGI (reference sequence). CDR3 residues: CASRGQVKNIQYF. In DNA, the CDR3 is TGTGCCAGCAGGGGACAGGTCAAAAACATTCAGTACTTC.

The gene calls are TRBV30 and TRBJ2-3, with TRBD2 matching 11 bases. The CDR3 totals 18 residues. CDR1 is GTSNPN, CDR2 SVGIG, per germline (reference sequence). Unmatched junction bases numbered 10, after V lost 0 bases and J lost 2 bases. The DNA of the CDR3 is TGTGCCTGGAGTGTACTAGCGGGGGATCAACTAGACACAGATACGCAGTATTTT. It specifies CAWSVLAGDQLDTDTQYF.

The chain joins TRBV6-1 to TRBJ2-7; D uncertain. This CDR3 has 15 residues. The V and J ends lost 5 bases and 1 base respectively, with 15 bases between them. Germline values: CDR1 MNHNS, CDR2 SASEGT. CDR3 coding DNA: TGTGCCAGCAGTCTCCACCCGAGAGAGTCCTACGAGCAGTACTTC. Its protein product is CASSLHPRESYEQYF.

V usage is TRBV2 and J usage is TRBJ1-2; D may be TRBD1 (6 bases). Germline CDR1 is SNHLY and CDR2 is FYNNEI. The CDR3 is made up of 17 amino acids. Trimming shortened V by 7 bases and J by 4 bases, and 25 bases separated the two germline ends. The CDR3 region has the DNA TGTGCCAGCAAGGGGGGCGGGGGGGTTGGCCATCGCTATGGCTACACCTTC. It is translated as CASKGGGGVGHRYGYTF.

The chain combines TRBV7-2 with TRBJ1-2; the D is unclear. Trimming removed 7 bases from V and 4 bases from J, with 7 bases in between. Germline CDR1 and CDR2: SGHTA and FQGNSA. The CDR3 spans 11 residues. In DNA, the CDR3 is TGTGCCAGCACCCCCGGCTATGGCTACACCTTC. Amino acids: CASTPGYGYTF. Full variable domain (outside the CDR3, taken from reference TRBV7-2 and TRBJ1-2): GAGVSQSPSNKVTEKGKDVELRCDPISGHTALYWYRQSLGQGLEFLIYFQGNSAPDKSGLPSDRFSAERTGGSVSTLTIQRTQQEDSAVYLCASTPGYGYTFGSGTRLTVV.

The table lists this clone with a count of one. CDR3 DNA sequence: TGTGCCAGCAGTTTATTACAGGATGGCTACACCTTC. Translating it yields CASSLLQDGYTF. V usage is TRBV28 and J usage is TRBJ1-2; D is perhaps TRBD1 (5 bases). Deletions cut 1 base from V and 6 bases from J, with 6 bases between. The CDR3 is 12 residues long. Germline V lookup: CDR1 MDHEN, CDR2 SYDVKM.

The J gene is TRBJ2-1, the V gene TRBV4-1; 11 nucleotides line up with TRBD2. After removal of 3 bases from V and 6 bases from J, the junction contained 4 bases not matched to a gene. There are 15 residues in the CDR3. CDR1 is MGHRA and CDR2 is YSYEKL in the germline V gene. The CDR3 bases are TGCGCCAGCAGCCACCTAGCGGGGGGCCTCAATGAGCAGTTCTTC. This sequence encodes CASSHLAGGLNEQFF.

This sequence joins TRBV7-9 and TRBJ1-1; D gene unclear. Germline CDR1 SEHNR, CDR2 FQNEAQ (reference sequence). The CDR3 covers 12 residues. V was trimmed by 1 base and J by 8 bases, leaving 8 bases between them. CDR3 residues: CASSLGGAEAFF. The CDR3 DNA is TGTGCCAGCAGCTTAGGGGGAGCGGAAGCTTTCTTT.

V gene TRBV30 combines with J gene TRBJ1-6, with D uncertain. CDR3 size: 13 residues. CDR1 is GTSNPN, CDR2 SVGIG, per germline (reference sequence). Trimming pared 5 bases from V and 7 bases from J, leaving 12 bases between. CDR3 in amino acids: CAWCQVGNSPLHF. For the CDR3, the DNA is TGTGCCTGGTGCCAAGTCGGGAATTCACCCCTCCACTTT.

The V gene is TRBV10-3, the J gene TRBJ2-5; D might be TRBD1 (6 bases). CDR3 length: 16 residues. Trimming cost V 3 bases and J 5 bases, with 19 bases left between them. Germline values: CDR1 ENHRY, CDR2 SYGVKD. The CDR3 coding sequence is TGTGCCATCAGTGAAAGTGACAGGTCACATGGGGAGACCCAGTACTTC. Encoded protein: CAISESDRSHGETQYF.

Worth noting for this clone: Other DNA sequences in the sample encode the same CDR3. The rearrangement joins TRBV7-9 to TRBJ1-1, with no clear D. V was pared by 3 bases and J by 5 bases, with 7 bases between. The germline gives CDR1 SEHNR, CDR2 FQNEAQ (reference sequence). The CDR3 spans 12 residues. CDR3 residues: CASSLSGTEAFF. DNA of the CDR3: TGTGCCAGCAGCTTGTCGGGGACTGAAGCTTTCTTT.

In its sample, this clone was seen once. CDR3 coding DNA: TGTGCCAGCAGGGGACAAGCCTACGAGCAGTACTTC. As protein: CASRGQAYEQYF. The V gene is TRBV6-5, the J gene TRBJ2-7; perhaps TRBD1 as D (6 bases). The CDR3 loop spans 12 amino acids. V was trimmed by 6 bases and J by 2 bases, leaving 8 bases between them. Germline values: CDR1 MNHEY, CDR2 SVGAGI.

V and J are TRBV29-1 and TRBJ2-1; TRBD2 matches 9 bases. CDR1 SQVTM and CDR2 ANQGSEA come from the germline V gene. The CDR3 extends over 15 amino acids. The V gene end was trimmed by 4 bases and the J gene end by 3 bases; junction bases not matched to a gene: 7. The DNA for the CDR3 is TGCAGCGTTGGTCGGCGGGGGGGCAACTACAATGAGCAGTTCTTC. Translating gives CSVGRRGGNYNEQFF.

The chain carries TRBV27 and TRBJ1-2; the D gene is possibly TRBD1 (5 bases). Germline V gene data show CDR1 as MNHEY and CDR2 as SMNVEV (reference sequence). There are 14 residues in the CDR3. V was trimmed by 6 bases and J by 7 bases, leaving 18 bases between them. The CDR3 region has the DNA TGTGCCAGCAGACCTCCCGGGGGGTTGGGTGGCTACACCTTC. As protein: CASRPPGGLGGYTF.

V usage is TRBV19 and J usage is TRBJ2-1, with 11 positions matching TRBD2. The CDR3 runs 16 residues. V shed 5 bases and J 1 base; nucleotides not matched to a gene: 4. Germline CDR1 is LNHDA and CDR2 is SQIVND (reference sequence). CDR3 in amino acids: CASSPLAGGSYNEQFF. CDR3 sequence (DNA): TGTGCCAGTAGTCCCCTAGCGGGGGGATCCTACAATGAGCAGTTCTTC.

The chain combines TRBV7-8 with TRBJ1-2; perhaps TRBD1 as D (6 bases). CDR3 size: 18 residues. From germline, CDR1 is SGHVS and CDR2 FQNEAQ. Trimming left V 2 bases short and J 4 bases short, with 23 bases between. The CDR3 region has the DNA TGTGCCAGCAGCTTAAGGGTGTCTTGGACAGAGGATGCCTATGGCTACACCTTC. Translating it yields CASSLRVSWTEDAYGYTF.